The 5 T cell receptor beta chains below all came from one sample that was sequenced in a study of blood T cell repertoires in COVID-19. Sequencing was performed with immunoSEQ multiplex PCR; in TCRdb, only in-frame clones are kept and a portion is missing. The sample carries around 230,000 clones, roughly 80% recorded once. The sample comprised peripheral blood. Every receptor here comes from a woman aged 80 or older with acute or convalescent COVID-19.

This clone was seen just once. This sequence joins TRBV28 and TRBJ2-7; possibly TRBD1 for D (6 bases). The V and J ends lost 6 bases and 3 bases respectively, with 18 bases between them. The CDR3 contains 15 residues. Germline loops: CDR1 MDHEN, CDR2 SYDVKM. The CDR3 region is CASSLTGTGLYEQYF. For the CDR3, the DNA is TGTGCCAGCAGCTTAACAGGGACGGGTCTCTACGAGCAGTACTTC.

The chain couples TRBV4-1 to TRBJ2-5, with 12 bases matching TRBD2. Germline assignment: CDR1 MGHRA and CDR2 YSYEKL. Trimming took 0 bases from V and 5 from J; bases not matched to a gene: 7. The CDR3 runs to 17 residues. CDR3 sequence (DNA): TGCGCCAGCAGCCAAGAGGCTAGCGGGAGGGCGCGGGAGACCCAGTACTTC. This codes for CASSQEASGRARETQYF.

The gene calls are TRBV7-9 and TRBJ1-4, with D perhaps matching TRBD1 (6 bases). The CDR3 is 13 amino acids. The V end was cut by 8 bases, the J end by 5 bases, with 12 bases between. CDR1 is SEHNR, CDR2 FQNEAQ, per germline (reference sequence). The CDR3 nucleotides read TGTGCCAGCCACAGGGAGGGGAATGAAAAACTGTTTTTT. Translation gives CASHREGNEKLFF.

The CDR3 DNA reads TGTGCCAGCAGTTTATACGGGCCAGGGGCCGGCTATGGCTACACCTTC. It specifies CASSLYGPGAGYGYTF. V is TRBV27 and J is TRBJ1-2, with D perhaps matching TRBD1 (6 bases). The CDR3 is 16 residues long. CDR1 and CDR2 from the germline V gene are MNHEY and SMNVEV (reference sequence). V lost 1 base, J lost 4 bases, and 16 bases lay in between.

This chain joins TRBV3-1 (or the pseudogene TRBV3-2) and TRBJ2-5; tentative D call: TRBD2 (6 bases). CDR3 length equals 16 residues. Germline V gives CDR1 LGHDT, CDR2 YNNKEL (reference sequence). V shed 1 base and J shed 5 bases, with 17 bases lying between them. For the CDR3, the DNA is TGTGCCAGCAGCCAAGTTGTACTAGCAGGATTGGAGACCCAGTACTTC. Amino acid sequence: CASSQVVLAGLETQYF.